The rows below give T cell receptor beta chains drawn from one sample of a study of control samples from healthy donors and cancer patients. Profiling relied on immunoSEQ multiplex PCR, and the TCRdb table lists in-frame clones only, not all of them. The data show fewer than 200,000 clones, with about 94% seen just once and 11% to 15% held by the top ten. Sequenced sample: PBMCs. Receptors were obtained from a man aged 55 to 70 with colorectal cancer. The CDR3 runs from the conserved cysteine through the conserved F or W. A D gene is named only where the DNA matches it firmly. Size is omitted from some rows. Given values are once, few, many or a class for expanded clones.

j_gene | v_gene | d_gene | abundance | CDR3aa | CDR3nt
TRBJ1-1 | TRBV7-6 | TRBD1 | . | CASSLGPWDRVGNGEAFF | TGTGCCAGCAGCTTAGGACCCTGGGACAGGGTGGGTAACGGGGAAGCTTTCTTT
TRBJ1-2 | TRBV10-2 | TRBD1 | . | CASSEQGVNNYGYTF | TGCGCCAGCAGTGAACAGGGGGTTAACAACTATGGCTACACCTTC
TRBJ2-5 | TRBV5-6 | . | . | CASSPQRAYQETQYF | TGTGCCAGCAGCCCCCAACGTGCGTACCAAGAGACCCAGTACTTC
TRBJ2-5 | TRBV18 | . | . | CASSPSNSQETQYF | TGTGCCAGCTCACCATCGAACAGCCAAGAGACCCAGTACTTC
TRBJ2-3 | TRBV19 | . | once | CASRGLGQARSDTQYF | TGTGCCAGTAGAGGTTTAGGGCAGGCGAGGTCAGATACGCAGTATTTT
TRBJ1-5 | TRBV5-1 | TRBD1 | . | CASSLSPGGTNQPQHF | TGCGCCAGCAGCTTGTCCCCAGGGGGCACCAATCAGCCCCAGCATTTT
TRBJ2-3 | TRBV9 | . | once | CASSVGPGRDTQYF | TGTGCCAGCAGCGTAGGCCCGGGCCGAGATACGCAGTATTTT
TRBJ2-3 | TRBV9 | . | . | CASSTQGTGDTQYF | TGTGCCAGCAGCACACAGGGTACGGGAGATACGCAGTATTTT
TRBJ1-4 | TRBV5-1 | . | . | CASSLPGSTNEKLFF | TGCGCCAGCAGCTTGCCAGGATCAACTAATGAAAAACTGTTTTTT
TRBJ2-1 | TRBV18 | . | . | CASSPGGHEQFF | TGTGCCAGCTCACCGGGGGGCCATGAGCAGTTCTTC
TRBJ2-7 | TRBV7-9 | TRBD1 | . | CASSLAQGVNYEQYF | TGTGCCAGCAGCTTAGCACAGGGGGTAAACTACGAGCAGTACTTC
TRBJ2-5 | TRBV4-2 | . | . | CASSQFGGETQYF | TGTGCCAGCAGCCAGTTTGGAGGGGAGACCCAGTACTTC
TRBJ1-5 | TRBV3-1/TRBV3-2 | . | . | CASSQGQVGQPQHF | TGTGCCAGCAGCCAAGGACAGGTGGGTCAGCCCCAGCATTTT
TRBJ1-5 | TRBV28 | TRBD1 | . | CASSLFAPRTGGFGNQPQHF | TGTGCCAGCAGTTTATTCGCCCCCCGGACAGGGGGGTTCGGCAATCAGCCCCAGCATTTT
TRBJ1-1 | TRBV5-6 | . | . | CASSFGTVNTEAFF | TGTGCCAGCAGCTTCGGGACGGTTAACACTGAAGCTTTCTTT
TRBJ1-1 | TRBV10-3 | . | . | CAISDSVIANEAFF | TGTGCCATCAGTGACTCCGTCATCGCGAATGAAGCTTTCTTT
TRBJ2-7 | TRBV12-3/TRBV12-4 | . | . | CASSFYHAGEQYF | TGTGCCAGCAGTTTCTACCATGCCGGGGAGCAGTACTTC
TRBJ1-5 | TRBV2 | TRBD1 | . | CASGQGNNQPQHF | TGTGCCAGCGGACAGGGGAACAATCAGCCCCAGCATTTT
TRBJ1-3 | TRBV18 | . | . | CASSPGLAGLSGNTIYF | TGTGCCAGCTCACCGGGGCTGGCAGGGCTTTCTGGAAACACCATATATTTT
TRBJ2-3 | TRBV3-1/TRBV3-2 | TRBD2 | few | CASSQFASGSTDTQYF | TGTGCCAGCAGCCAATTCGCTAGCGGATCCACAGATACGCAGTATTTT
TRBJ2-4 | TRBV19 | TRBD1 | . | CATSRQGTADIQYF | TGTGCCACATCCAGACAGGGGACGGCGGACATTCAGTACTTC
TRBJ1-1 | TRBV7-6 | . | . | CASSLDLNTEAFF | TGTGCCAGCAGCTTAGACTTGAACACTGAAGCTTTCTTT
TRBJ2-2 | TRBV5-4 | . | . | CASSPDGLAGNTGELFF | TGTGCCAGCAGCCCGGATGGCCTGGCGGGGAACACCGGGGAGCTGTTTTTT
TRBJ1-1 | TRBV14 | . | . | CASSPPLVANTEAFF | TGTGCCAGCAGCCCCCCTTTAGTGGCAAACACTGAAGCTTTCTTT
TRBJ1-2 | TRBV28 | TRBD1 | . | CASRGTGSAYGYTF | TGTGCCAGCAGGGGGACAGGGAGTGCCTATGGCTACACCTTC
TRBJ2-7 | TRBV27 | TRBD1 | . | CASSQGQGASYEQYF | TGTGCCAGCAGTCAGGGACAGGGGGCCTCCTACGAGCAGTACTTC
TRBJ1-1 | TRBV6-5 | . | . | CASRQLPGQNTEAFF | TGTGCCAGCAGACAACTCCCGGGACAGAACACTGAAGCTTTCTTT
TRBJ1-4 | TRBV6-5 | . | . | CASRLDSREKLFF | TGTGCCAGCAGACTGGACAGTCGCGAAAAACTGTTTTTT
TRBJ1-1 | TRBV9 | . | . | CASSVEQATEAFF | TGTGCCAGCAGCGTAGAACAAGCCACTGAAGCTTTCTTT
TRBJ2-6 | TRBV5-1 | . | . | CARSPQDGANVLTF | TGCGCCAGAAGCCCCCAGGACGGGGCCAACGTCCTGACTTTC
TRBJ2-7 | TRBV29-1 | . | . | CSVGRMGSSYEQYF | TGCAGCGTTGGAAGAATGGGGAGCTCCTACGAGCAGTACTTC
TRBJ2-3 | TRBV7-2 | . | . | CASSLGGRGLTDTQYF | TGTGCCAGCAGCTTAGGTGGCAGGGGCCTCACAGATACGCAGTATTTT
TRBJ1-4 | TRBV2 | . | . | CASKSQVANEKLFF | TGTGCCAGCAAAAGTCAGGTGGCTAATGAAAAACTGTTTTTT
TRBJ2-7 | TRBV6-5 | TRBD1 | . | CASSRDRGYEQYF | TGTGCCAGCAGTAGAGACAGGGGCTACGAGCAGTACTTC
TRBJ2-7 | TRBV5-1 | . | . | CASSLNSLPYEQYF | TGCGCCAGCAGCTTGAACAGTCTCCCCTACGAGCAGTACTTC
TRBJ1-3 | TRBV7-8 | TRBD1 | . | CASSLVANRGGNTIYF | TGTGCCAGCAGCCTGGTGGCCAACAGGGGAGGAAACACCATATATTTT
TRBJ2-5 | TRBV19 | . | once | CASRPTGEETQYF | TGTGCCAGTAGACCAACAGGAGAAGAGACCCAGTACTTC
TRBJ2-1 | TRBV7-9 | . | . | CASSLGVGNEQFF | TGTGCCAGCAGCTTAGGCGTCGGAAATGAGCAGTTCTTC
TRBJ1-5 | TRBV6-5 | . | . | CASSSHGGGNQPQHF | TGTGCCAGCAGTAGCCATGGGGGGGGAAATCAGCCCCAGCATTTT
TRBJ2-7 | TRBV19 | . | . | CASTPPPRRHEQYF | TGTGCCAGTACTCCGCCCCCTAGGAGACACGAGCAGTACTTC